The 3 T cell receptor beta chains in this list originate from one sample, sequenced in a study of spatial heterogeneity in lung cancer. Time point specified: sample taken at primary tumor resection. TCRs were sequenced from unsorted whole RNA of tumor, nontumor lung or PBMC. TCRdb re-derived calls from the 5' RACE reads in MiXCR, one entry per CDR3 protein. This table holds more than 30,000 distinct CDR3 sequences, about 5.8% found once. The input for sequencing was PBMCs, taken at surgery. The source of these receptors is a male donor with early-stage non-small cell lung cancer.

The V gene is TRBV12-5, the J gene TRBJ1-2; D is uncertain. The V end lost 1 base, the J end lost 4 bases, and 13 bases lay between the germline ends. CDR3 length: 15 residues. The germline gives CDR1 LGHNT, CDR2 FRNRAP. The CDR3 region is CASGLAIEFGYGYTF. In DNA, the CDR3 is TGTGCTAGTGGTTTGGCCATAGAATTCGGCTATGGCTACACCTTC.

J is TRBJ1-2 and V is TRBV20-1, with D maybe TRBD1 (6 bases). Per germline, CDR1 DFQATT and CDR2 SNEGSKA (reference sequence). V was clipped by 0 bases and J by 5 bases, with 13 bases between them. The CDR3 is 14 residues long. Written as DNA, the CDR3 is TGCAGTGCTAGAGATTGGGGGGGCAAGTATGGCTACACCTTC. This translates into CSARDWGGKYGYTF.

This clonotype was seen many times. The V gene is TRBV20-1, the J gene TRBJ2-1; the D gene is possibly TRBD1 (5 bases). The CDR3 extends over 14 amino acids. V lost 1 base, J lost 8 bases, and 15 bases lay in between. Germline V gene sequence: CDR1 DFQATT, CDR2 SNEGSKA (reference sequence). CDR3: CSARAVSRVDEQFF. The DNA of the CDR3 is TGCAGTGCTAGAGCCGTGAGCAGGGTCGATGAGCAGTTCTTC.